This T cell receptor (beta chain) derives from a study of shared clonotypes between healthy human individuals. Study-wide background: Donors had three CD4 naive, three CD4 memory, two CD8 naive and one CD8 memory plate apiece.

Points from the study as a whole: Among donors, clonotype sharing was expected to be affected by sequencing depth. Some naive CD4 clonotypes, around 4.9%, turned up in common across a handful of donors.

Selected positively for CCR7 and CD45RO-negative, naive CD8 cells excluded terminally differentiated effector memory CD45RA+ cells. The CDR3 totals 12 residues. Germline V gene lookup returns CDR1 SGDLS and CDR2 YYNGEE. V was cut by 3 bases and J by 5 bases, with 9 bases left in between. A word on this clone: Its specificity is unknown.

Sequencing used immunoSEQ multiplex PCR; TCRdb keeps in-frame clones, though not all of them. The sample has 2 million or so clones, about 95% seen once. The origin of this receptor is a man between 18 and 29 years old in good health. This sequence joins TRBV9 and TRBJ2-7; D remains ambiguous. Sequencing input: naive CD8+ T cells sorted from blood. CDR3 DNA: TGTGCCAGCAGCGGGCTACGGGACGAGCAGTACTTC. Translation: CASSGLRDEQYF.